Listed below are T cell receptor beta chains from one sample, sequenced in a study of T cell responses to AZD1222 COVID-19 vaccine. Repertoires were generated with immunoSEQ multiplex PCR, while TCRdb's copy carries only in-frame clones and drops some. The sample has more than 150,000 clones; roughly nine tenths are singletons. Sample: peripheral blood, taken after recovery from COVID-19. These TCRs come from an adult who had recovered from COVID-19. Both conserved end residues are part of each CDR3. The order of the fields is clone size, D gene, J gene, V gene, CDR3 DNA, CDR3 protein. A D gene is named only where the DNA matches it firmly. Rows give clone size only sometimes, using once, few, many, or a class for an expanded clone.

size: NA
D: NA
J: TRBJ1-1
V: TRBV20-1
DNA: TGCAGTGCTAGGGATGAGCCTGAAGCTTTCTTT
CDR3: CSARDEPEAFF

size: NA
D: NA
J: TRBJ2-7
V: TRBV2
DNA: TGTGCCAGCAGTGAGACGAGGAGCTCCTACGAGCAGTACTTC
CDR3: CASSETRSSYEQYF

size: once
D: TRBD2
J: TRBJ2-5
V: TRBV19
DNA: TGTGCCAGTAGTACCCCCCAACTAGCGGGAGCAGAGACCCAGTACTTC
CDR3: CASSTPQLAGAETQYF

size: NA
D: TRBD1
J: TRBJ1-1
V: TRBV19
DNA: TGTGCCAGTAGCTACAGGGGGTCGAACACTGAAGCTTTCTTT
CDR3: CASSYRGSNTEAFF

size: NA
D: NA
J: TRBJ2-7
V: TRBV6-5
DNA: TGTGCCAGTACAACCGGCGGGTTCGGCGAGCAGTACTTC
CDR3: CASTTGGFGEQYF

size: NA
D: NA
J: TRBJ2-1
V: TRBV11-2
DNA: TGTGCCAGCAGCTCAACCGATCCCCTTCTGGTGCAGTTCTTC
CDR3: CASSSTDPLLVQFF

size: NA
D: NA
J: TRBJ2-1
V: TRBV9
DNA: TGTGCCAGCGGGAGGGACAGCGAGTTCTTC
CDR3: CASGRDSEFF

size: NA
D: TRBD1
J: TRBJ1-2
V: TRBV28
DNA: TGTGCCAGCAGTAAGGGTGGACAGGGGAACTATGGCTACACCTTC
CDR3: CASSKGGQGNYGYTF

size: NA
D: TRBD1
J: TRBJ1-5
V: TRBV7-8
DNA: TGTGCCAGCACCCCTGACAGGGGCGTCAATCAGCCCCAGCATTTT
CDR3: CASTPDRGVNQPQHF

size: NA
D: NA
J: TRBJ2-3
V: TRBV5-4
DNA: TGTGCCAGCAGCTTCGGCGGGGCCACGGGGGCGACAGATACGCAGTATTTT
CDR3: CASSFGGATGATDTQYF

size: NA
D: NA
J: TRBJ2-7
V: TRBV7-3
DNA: TGTGCCAGCAGCTTACAGGGGCCGGGCGAGCAGTACTTC
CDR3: CASSLQGPGEQYF

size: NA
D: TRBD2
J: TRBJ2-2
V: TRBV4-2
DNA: TGTGCCAGCAGCCAAGATCCGCTAGCGGGAGTTACCCCGAACACCGGGGAGCTGTTTTTT
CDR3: CASSQDPLAGVTPNTGELFF

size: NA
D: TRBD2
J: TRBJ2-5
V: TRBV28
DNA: TGTGCCAGCAGTTTGGAGGGAGCGGGGGCACTCGGAGAGACCCAGTACTTC
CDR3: CASSLEGAGALGETQYF

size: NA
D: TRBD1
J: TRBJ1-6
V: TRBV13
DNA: TGTGCCAGCAGCCAAGGGGACAGGGACAATTCACCCCTCCACTTT
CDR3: CASSQGDRDNSPLHF

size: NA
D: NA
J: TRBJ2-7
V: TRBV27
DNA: TGTGCCAGCAGTTCCCCTGGACCGCGCTACGAGCAGTACTTC
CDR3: CASSSPGPRYEQYF

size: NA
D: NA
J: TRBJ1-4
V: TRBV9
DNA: TGTGCCAGCAGCGCGGGAGGGACACTTAATGGGGAAAAACTGTTTTTT
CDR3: CASSAGGTLNGEKLFF

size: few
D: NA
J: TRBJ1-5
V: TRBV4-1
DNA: TGCGCCAGCAGCCAAGGGCCCACGGGAGGCAATCAGCCCCAGCATTTT
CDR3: CASSQGPTGGNQPQHF

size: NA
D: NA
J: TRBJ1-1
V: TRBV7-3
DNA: TGTGCCAGCAGCTCCGGGCCGGCCGGTGAAGCTTTCTTT
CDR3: CASSSGPAGEAFF

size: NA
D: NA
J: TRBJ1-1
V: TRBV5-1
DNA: TGCGCCAGCAGCTTGGGGACTGAAGCTTTCTTT
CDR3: CASSLGTEAFF

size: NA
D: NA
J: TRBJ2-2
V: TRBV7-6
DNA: TGTGCCAGCAGCAGCGGAACGGCGTCCGGCGGGGAGCTGTTTTTT
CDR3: CASSSGTASGGELFF

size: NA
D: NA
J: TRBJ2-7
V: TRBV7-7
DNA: TGTGCTAGCAGCTTAGGAGGGGTAGGCTACGAGCAGTACTTC
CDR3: CASSLGGVGYEQYF

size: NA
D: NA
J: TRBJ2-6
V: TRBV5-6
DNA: TGTGCCAGCAGCTTGGTCAGGTTCTCCACCTCTGGGGCCAACGTCCTGACTTTC
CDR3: CASSLVRFSTSGANVLTF

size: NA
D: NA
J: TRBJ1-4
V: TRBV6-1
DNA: TGTGCCAGCACCCATTTGGGTAATGAAAAACTGTTTTTT
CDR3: CASTHLGNEKLFF

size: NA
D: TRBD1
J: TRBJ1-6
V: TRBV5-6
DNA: TGTGCCAGCAGCCCCGGAGAGGGGGCGGTAGTTTCACCCCTCCACTTT
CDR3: CASSPGEGAVVSPLHF

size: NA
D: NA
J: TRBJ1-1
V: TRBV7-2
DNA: TGTGCCAGCGGGGTAGGGGGGTCGGACACTGAAGCTTTCTTT
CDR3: CASGVGGSDTEAFF

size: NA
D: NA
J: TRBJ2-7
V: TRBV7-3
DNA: TGTGCCAGCAGCTTAAAAGGAGGGGGCTCCTACGAGCAGTACTTC
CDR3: CASSLKGGGSYEQYF

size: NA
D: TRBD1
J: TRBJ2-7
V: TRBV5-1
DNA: TGCGCCAGCAGCCGGGACAGGGAAGCCTACGAGCAGTACTTC
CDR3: CASSRDREAYEQYF

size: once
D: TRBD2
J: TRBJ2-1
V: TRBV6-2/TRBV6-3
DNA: TGTGCCAGCAGCCTACTATCCACCGGGACTAGCGGGGGGAGGGATGAGCAGTTCTTC
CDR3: CASSLLSTGTSGGRDEQFF

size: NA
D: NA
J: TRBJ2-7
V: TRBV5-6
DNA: TGTGCCAGCAGCCTTTTGAACAGAAGAGAGCAGTACTTC
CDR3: CASSLLNRREQYF

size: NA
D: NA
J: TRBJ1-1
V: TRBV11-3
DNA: TGTGCCAGCAGCTTAGTCGTTTGGGGTCGGGGAGGCACTGAAGCTTTCTTT
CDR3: CASSLVVWGRGGTEAFF

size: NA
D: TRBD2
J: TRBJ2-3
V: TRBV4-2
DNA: TGTGCCAGCAGCCAGGATAGCGGGGGGGCGGGAGCGCCAGATACGCAGTATTTT
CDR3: CASSQDSGGAGAPDTQYF

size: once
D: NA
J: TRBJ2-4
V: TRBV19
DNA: TGTGCCACCCAGAGGGGGGGATTTGCCAAAAACATTCAGTACTTC
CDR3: CATQRGGFAKNIQYF

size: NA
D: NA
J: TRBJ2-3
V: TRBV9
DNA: TGTGCCAGCAGCGCCAGGGGGGGGACAGCCACAGATACGCAGTATTTT
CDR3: CASSARGGTATDTQYF

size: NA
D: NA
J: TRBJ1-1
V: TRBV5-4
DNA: TGTGCCAGCAGCTTGGAAAGGGAGGGCACTGAAGCTTTCTTT
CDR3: CASSLEREGTEAFF

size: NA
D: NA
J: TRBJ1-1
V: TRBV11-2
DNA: TGTGCCAGCAGCTTAACTGGGGCCCTATCTGAAGCTTTCTTT
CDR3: CASSLTGALSEAFF

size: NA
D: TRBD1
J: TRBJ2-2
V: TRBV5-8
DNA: TGTGCCAGCAGCCTTCTAACAGGGGCAGGGGAGCTGTTTTTT
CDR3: CASSLLTGAGELFF

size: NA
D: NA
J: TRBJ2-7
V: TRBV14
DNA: TGTGCCAGCAGCCAAGTTGGACCGGTGAGCTCCTACGAGCAGTACTTC
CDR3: CASSQVGPVSSYEQYF

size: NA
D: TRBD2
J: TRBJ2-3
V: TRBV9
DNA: TGTGCCAGCAGCGCTAAACCGGGACTAGTATTTACGCAGTATTTT
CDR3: CASSAKPGLVFTQYF

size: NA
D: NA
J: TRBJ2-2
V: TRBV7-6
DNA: TGTGCCAGCAGCTTGGGGGGGGCCACGAACACCGGGGAGCTGTTTTTT
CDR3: CASSLGGATNTGELFF

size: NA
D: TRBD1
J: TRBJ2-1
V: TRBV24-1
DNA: TGTGCCACCAGTGACCGGACAGGGGGCAGGTACAATGAGCAGTTCTTC
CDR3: CATSDRTGGRYNEQFF

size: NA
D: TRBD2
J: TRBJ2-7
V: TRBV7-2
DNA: TGTGCCAGCAGCTTAGTTCCCCGGACTAGCGGGGGGGCTATTGGCGAGCAGTACTTC
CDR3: CASSLVPRTSGGAIGEQYF

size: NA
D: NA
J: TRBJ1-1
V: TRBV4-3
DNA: TGCGCCAGCAGCCAGGGGAGAATATTAGGTGAAGCTTTCTTT
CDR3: CASSQGRILGEAFF